This T cell receptor (beta chain) stems from a study of shared clonotypes between healthy human individuals. TCRdb's copy holds only in-frame clones and misses some; the assay was immunoSEQ multiplex PCR. Of some 2,500,000 clones listed, 80% to 95% are singletons. V was clipped by 4 bases and J by 6 bases, with 13 bases between them. The V gene's germline CDR1 is SGDLS and CDR2 YYNGEE. This CDR3 has 13 residues. The split of CD4+ cells yielded CD45RA+ naive and CD45RA-negative memory subsets. This sequence joins TRBV9 and TRBJ1-2; D gene uncertain. Input material: naive CD4+ T cells from PBMCs. Subset defined: CD45RA+ positively selected. This receptor was identified in a man aged 18-30 years in good health. Some clones in this sample may be carry-over from other donors' samples. CDR3 residues: CASSLSPADGYTF. For the CDR3, the DNA is TGTGCCAGCAGCCTCTCTCCGGCGGATGGCTACACCTTC.